This TCR beta chain derives from a study of CXCR3-negative and CXCR3-positive naive CD8 T cells (dated by TCRdb to the late 2010s). Background on the whole study: In total, approximately 140 million TRB reads were obtained, or roughly 1.5 +/- 0.3 million reads per library. The diversity and physicochemical repertoire analyses included 11 donors pooled from two independent experiments. The TRBV-TRBJ cluster analysis covered naive subsets from roughly five donors and memory cells from 3 donors. The research as a whole found: Because CXCR3 expression was partially decreased after cryopreservation, freshly isolated PBMCs were used for most assays. TRB CDR3s from CXCR3-positive naive cells showed higher hydrophobicity (lower Kidera factor 4), lower energy, and higher strength and volume indices than CXCR3-negative naive cells. Because surface CD5, which has been linked to self-reactivity in mice, was comparable between naive subsets, TCR interaction strength was also inferred from TRB CDR3 physicochemical properties. Both naive subsets had comparably high repertoire diversity, while memory CD8+ T cells had much lower repertoire diversity. TRBV-TRBJ usage was similar between naive CXCR3-negative and CXCR3-positive cells from the same donor, while memory cells showed distinct patterns.

To note about this clonotype: The clone's antigen remains unknown.

The CDR3, from cysteine to phenylalanine, totals 17 residues. No coding sequence is recorded. Reading the germline V gene gives CDR1 SNHLY and CDR2 FYNNEI. Each CD8+ T cell subset was flow-sorted in triplicate, with fewer than 350,000 cells per subset placed directly into RLT lysis buffer. To exclude memory contaminants, naive CD8+ T cells were stringently defined as CD45RO-CCR7+CD27+CD95-. Peripheral blood mononuclear cells were isolated from buffy coats using standard density gradient centrifugation. A FACSAria III was used to flow-sort naive CD8+ T cells into CXCR3-negative and CXCR3-positive populations. Total RNA was extracted from sorted cells using an RNeasy Mini Kit. The sequencer was a NextSeq 550. The Human TCR Profiling Kit (MiLaboratory) was used to make UMI-labeled 5' RACE TRB cDNA libraries. cDNA synthesis used the entire amount of extracted RNA, and PCR amplification then used the entire amount of cDNA produced. Libraries were prepared in parallel with an identical number of PCR cycles. Under the source paper's analysis protocol: With a requirement of at least two reads per UMI, MIGEC and MiXCR extracted about 50,000 +/- 10,000 unique UMI-labeled TRB cDNA molecules per library. On average, 40,000 +/- 10,000 functional in-frame TRB CDR3 nucleotide clonotypes lacking stop codons were found per library. After downsampling to 5000 UMI-labeled TRB molecules per sample, diversity metrics such as normalized Shannon-Wiener and Chao1 were calculated in VDJtools. For the central five CDR3 residues, VDJtools calculated physicochemical properties weighted by clonotype size, namely interaction energy, strength, volume and Kidera factor 4. TCRdb reprocessed the reads, so every CDR3 protein sequence counts as one entry and DNA is not shown. V and J calls and clone size were set by TCRdb, not the authors. The sample's table lists a count of approximately 66,000 distinct CDR3 sequences. Roughly 1.5% of the sample is taken by the ten largest.

The TCR comes from a human donor in good health. Some clones in this sample may be carry-over from other donors' samples. The sample comprised naive CXCR3- CD8+ T cells from blood. Explained via the paper, the cell subset or site label denotes: CD45RO-CCR7+CD27+CD95- naive CD8+ T cells lacking CXCR3 (TNR3-). Here the chain combines TRBV2 and TRBJ2-1; TCRdb's D call, TRBD1, is unchecked because there is no DNA. The CDR3 has the sequence CAAGGGGWPQNYNEQFF.